This TCR beta chain originates from a study of siplizumab effects on memory and regulatory T cells. General study results and limits: Greater diversity than memory cells seemed evident in naive T cells, which also appeared to be major alloresponse contributors. Mappable CD4+ clones that were alloreactive averaged approximately 64% Treg-derived with siplizumab versus 26.9% in controls.

Libraries were prepared by immunoSEQ multiplex PCR; TCRdb keeps only in-frame clonotypes and omits some of them. The sample has about 100,000 clones; around 92% are singletons. The V end lost 5 bases, the J end lost 9 bases, and 13 bases lay between the germline ends. Germline V gives CDR1 SGHNT, CDR2 YENEEA. CDR3 length: 13 residues. This clone was found once. Its antigen is currently unknown. This clonotype originated in a human donor in good health. Some clones in this sample may be carry-over from other donors' samples. Sequencing was done on a sample of CD4+ T cells sorted from blood. The chain joins TRBV11-3 to TRBJ2-2; D uncertain. CDR3 region: CASSAGSGRELFF. The CDR3 DNA follows: TGTGCCAGCAGCGCCGGATCGGGCCGGGAGCTGTTTTTT. Combining the CDR3 with reference TRBV11-3 and TRBJ2-2 gives the whole variable domain EAGVVQSPRYKIIEKKQPVAFWCNPISGHNTLYWYLQNLGQGPELLIRYENEEAVDDSQLPKDRFSAERLKGVDSTLKIQPAELGDSAVYLCASSAGSGRELFFGEGSRLTVL.